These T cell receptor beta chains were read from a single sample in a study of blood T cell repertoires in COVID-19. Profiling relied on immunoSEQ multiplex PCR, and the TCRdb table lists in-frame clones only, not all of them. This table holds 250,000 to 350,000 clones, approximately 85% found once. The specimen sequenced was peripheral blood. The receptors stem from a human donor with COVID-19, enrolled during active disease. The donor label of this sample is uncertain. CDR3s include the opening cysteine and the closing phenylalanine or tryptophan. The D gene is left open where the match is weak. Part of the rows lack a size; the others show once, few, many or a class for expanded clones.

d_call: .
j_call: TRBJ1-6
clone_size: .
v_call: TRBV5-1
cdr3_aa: CASTPQGSYNSPLHF
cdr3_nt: TGCGCCAGCACCCCACAGGGCTCCTATAATTCACCCCTCCACTTT

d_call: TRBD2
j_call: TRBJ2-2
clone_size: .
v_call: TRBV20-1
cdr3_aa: CSASRRESAGELFF
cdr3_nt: TGCAGTGCTAGTAGGCGGGAGAGTGCCGGGGAGCTGTTTTTT

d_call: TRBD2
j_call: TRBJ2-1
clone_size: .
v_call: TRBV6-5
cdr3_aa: CASNRAGGSYNEQFF
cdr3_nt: TGTGCCAGCAATCGAGCGGGAGGCTCCTACAATGAGCAGTTCTTC

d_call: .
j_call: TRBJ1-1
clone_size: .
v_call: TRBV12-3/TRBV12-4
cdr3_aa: CASSFQEGRAFF
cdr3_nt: TGTGCCAGCAGTTTTCAGGAGGGGCGAGCTTTCTTT

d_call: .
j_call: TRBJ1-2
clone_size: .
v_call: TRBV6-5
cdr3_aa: CASSSPATDYGYTF
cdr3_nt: TGTGCCAGCAGCTCTCCCGCGACAGACTATGGCTACACCTTC

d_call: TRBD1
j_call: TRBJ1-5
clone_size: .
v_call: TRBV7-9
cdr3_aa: CASSSSGTVNQPQHF
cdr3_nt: TGTGCCAGCAGCTCATCCGGGACAGTGAATCAGCCCCAGCATTTT

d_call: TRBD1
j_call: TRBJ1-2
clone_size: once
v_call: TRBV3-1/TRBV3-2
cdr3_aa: CASSQADRGFAYGYTF
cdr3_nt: TGTGCCAGCAGCCAAGCCGACAGGGGATTTGCCTATGGCTACACCTTC

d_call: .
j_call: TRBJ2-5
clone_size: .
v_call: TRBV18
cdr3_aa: CASSPTLNLQKKQETQYF
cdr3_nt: TGTGCCAGCTCACCCACGTTAAACTTACAGAAAAAACAAGAGACCCAGTACTTC

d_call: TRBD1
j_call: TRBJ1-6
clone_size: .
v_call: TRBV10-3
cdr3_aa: CATWDSVYNSPLHF
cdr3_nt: TGTGCCACCTGGGACAGTGTTTATAATTCACCCCTCCACTTT

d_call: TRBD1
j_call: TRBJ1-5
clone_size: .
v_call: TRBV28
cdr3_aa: CASSSDREDQPQHF
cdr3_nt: TGTGCCAGCAGCTCGGACAGGGAAGACCAGCCCCAGCATTTT

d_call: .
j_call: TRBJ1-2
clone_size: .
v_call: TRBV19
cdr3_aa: CASSIGYRFGGYTF
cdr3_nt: TGTGCCAGTAGTATAGGTTACAGGTTCGGTGGCTACACCTTC

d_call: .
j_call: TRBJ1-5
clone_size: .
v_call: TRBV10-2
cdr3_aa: CASSDLQKKPQHF
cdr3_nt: TGCGCCAGCAGTGATCTACAGAAGAAGCCCCAGCATTTT

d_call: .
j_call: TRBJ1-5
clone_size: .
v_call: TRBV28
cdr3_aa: CASSNDKFNQPQHF
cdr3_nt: TGTGCCAGCAGTAACGACAAGTTCAATCAGCCCCAGCATTTT

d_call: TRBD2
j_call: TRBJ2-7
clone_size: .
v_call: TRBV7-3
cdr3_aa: CASSPYASGNYEQYF
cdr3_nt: TGTGCCAGCAGCCCCTACGCTAGCGGAAACTACGAGCAGTACTTC

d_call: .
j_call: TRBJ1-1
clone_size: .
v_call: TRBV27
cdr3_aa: CASRNTGSAEAFF
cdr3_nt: TGTGCCAGCAGAAATACAGGGAGCGCTGAAGCTTTCTTT

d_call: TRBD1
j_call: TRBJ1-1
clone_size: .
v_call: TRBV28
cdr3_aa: CASSSQGAHTEAFF
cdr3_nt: TGTGCCAGCAGTTCACAGGGGGCGCACACTGAAGCTTTCTTT

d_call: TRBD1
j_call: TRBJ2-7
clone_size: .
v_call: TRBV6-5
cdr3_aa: CASSRRQGQQYF
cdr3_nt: TGTGCCAGCAGCCGACGACAGGGCCAGCAGTACTTC

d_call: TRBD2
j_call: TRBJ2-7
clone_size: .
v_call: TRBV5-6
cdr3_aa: CASSNEGLAGGSEQYF
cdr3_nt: TGTGCCAGCAGTAATGAGGGACTAGCGGGAGGATCCGAGCAGTACTTC

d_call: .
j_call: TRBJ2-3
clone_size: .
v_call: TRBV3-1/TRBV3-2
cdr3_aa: CASSQDPGRGRDTQYF
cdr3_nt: TGTGCCAGCAGCCAAGATCCGGGCAGGGGAAGAGATACGCAGTATTTT

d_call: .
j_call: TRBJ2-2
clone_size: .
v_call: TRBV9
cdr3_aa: CASRFAGNTGELFF
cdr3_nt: TGTGCCAGCAGATTTGCGGGTAACACCGGGGAGCTGTTTTTT

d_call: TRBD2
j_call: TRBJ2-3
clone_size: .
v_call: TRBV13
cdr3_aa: CASSPTLWTSGTTSTDTQYF
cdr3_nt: TGTGCCAGCAGCCCGACTCTCTGGACTAGCGGAACCACTAGCACAGATACGCAGTATTTT

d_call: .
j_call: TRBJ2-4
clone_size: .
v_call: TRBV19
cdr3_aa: CASMNPLDSRRVGIQYF
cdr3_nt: TGTGCCAGTATGAACCCTCTGGACAGCCGAAGGGTCGGCATTCAGTACTTC

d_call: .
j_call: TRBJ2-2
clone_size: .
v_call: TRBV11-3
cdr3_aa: CASSSGSFSNTGELFF
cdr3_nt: TGTGCCAGCAGCTCCGGGAGTTTTTCGAACACCGGGGAGCTGTTTTTT

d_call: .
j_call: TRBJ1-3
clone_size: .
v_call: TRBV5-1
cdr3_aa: CASSLVGDSGNTIYF
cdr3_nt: TGCGCCAGCAGCTTGGTGGGAGACTCTGGAAACACCATATATTTT

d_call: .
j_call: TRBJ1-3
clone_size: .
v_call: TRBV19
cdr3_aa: CASSIGRTEYF
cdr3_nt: TGTGCCAGTAGTATAGGACGGACTGAATATTTT

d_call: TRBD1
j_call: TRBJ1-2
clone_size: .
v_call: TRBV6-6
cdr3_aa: CASTPDREIGYTF
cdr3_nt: TGTGCCAGCACCCCGGACAGGGAAATTGGCTACACCTTC

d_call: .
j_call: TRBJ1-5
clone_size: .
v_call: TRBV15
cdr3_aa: CATSSGPSGNQPQHF
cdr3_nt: TGTGCCACCAGTAGTGGGCCTTCGGGCAATCAGCCCCAGCATTTT

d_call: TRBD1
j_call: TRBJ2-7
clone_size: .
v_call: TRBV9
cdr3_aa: CASSVEGGDRQYF
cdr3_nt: TGTGCCAGCAGCGTAGAGGGTGGGGACAGGCAGTACTTC

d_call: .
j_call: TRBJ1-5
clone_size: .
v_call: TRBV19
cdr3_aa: CASSIHSDQPQHF
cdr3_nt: TGTGCCAGTAGTATACATAGTGATCAGCCCCAGCATTTT

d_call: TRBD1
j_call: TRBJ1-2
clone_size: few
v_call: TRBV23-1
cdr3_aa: CASRGQGAGYTF
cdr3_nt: TGCGCCAGCAGGGGACAGGGGGCGGGCTACACCTTC

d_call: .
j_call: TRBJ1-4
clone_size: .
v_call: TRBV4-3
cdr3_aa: CASSQDLADATNEKLFF
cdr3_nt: TGCGCCAGCAGCCAAGATCTAGCAGATGCAACTAATGAAAAACTGTTTTTT